This is a list of T cell receptor beta chains from one sample in a study of T cell responses to AZD1222 COVID-19 vaccine. Produced via immunoSEQ multiplex PCR; TCRdb's table is partial and in-frame only. The table lists 95,000 to 150,000 clones, around 80% of them singletons, with about a quarter in the top ten. Sequences were derived from peripheral blood, sampled 28 days after the second AZD1222 dose. These receptors all stem from an adult who received the AZD1222 COVID-19 vaccine. Each CDR3 is given with its conserved first and last residue. A D gene is named only where the DNA matches it firmly. Clone size is given for some rows only: seen once, a few or many times, or a class if the clone is expanded.

d_call | clone_size | j_call | v_call | cdr3_nt | cdr3_aa
NA | NA | TRBJ1-5 | TRBV7-9 | TGTGCCAGCAGCTTAGGTACCCTGGGCAATCAGCCCCAGCATTTT | CASSLGTLGNQPQHF
NA | once | TRBJ1-1 | TRBV5-1 | TGCGCCAGCAGCTTGGAGTGGGGTGGAACTACTGAAGCTTTCTTT | CASSLEWGGTTEAFF
NA | NA | TRBJ1-2 | TRBV12-3/TRBV12-4 | TGTGCCAGCTCGCCGGGGACTAGGTATGGCTACACCTTC | CASSPGTRYGYTF
TRBD1 | NA | TRBJ1-3 | TRBV25-1 | TGTGCCAGCAGTGATGACAGGGCTTTTGGAAACACCATATATTTT | CASSDDRAFGNTIYF
TRBD1 | once | TRBJ1-3 | TRBV27 | TGTGCCAGCGGACGAACAGGGGGCTATGGAAACACCATATATTTT | CASGRTGGYGNTIYF
NA | NA | TRBJ1-4 | TRBV28 | TGTGCCAGCAGTTTCCTGGCAGGGGCGGGAGAAAAACTGTTTTTT | CASSFLAGAGEKLFF
TRBD1 | NA | TRBJ2-3 | TRBV30 | TGTGCCTACCGGAACAGGGGGCTCAGCACAGATACGCAGTATTTT | CAYRNRGLSTDTQYF
TRBD1 | NA | TRBJ2-7 | TRBV5-1 | TGCGCCAGCAGCAGCCTGACAGGGGCCTACGAGCAGTACTTC | CASSSLTGAYEQYF
NA | few | TRBJ2-7 | TRBV15 | TGTGCCACCAGCAGAGATGGAAGGACAGCAAGCTCCTACGAGCAGTACTTC | CATSRDGRTASSYEQYF
TRBD2 | NA | TRBJ2-5 | TRBV19 | TGTGCCAGTGGGGTCGTTGGGCGGGGGAACCAAGAGACCCAGTACTTC | CASGVVGRGNQETQYF
TRBD1 | NA | TRBJ1-2 | TRBV2 | TGTGCCAGCAGGGAGAGGGGGCGTGTAGGACAGCTATTC | CASRERGRVGQLF
NA | few | TRBJ2-4 | TRBV6-6 | TGTGCCAGCAGCCGAGAACGGACAGCGCTAGCCAAAAACATTCAGTACTTC | CASSRERTALAKNIQYF
NA | NA | TRBJ1-6 | TRBV3-1/TRBV3-2 | TGTGCCAGCAGCCAAGCAGGAACCGATAATTCACCCCTCCACTTT | CASSQAGTDNSPLHF
TRBD2 | once | TRBJ2-2 | TRBV9 | TGTGCCAGCAGCGCCCACTCCGGGGGGGCGGGCACCGGGGAGCTGTTTTTT | CASSAHSGGAGTGELFF
NA | NA | TRBJ1-6 | TRBV5-6 | TGTGCCAGCAGCCGAGCCACAGGGAATTCACCCCTCCACTTT | CASSRATGNSPLHF
NA | NA | TRBJ2-5 | TRBV30 | TGTGCCTGGAGTGTACTCCAAGAGACCCAGTACTTC | CAWSVLQETQYF
NA | NA | TRBJ1-5 | TRBV19 | TGTGCCAGTAGTTCCTACAGGGCGTATAGCAATCAGCCCCAGCATTTT | CASSSYRAYSNQPQHF
NA | NA | TRBJ2-5 | TRBV12-3/TRBV12-4 | TGTGCCAGCAGTTTAACGGAGACCCAGTACTTC | CASSLTETQYF
NA | NA | TRBJ1-5 | TRBV7-2 | TGTGCCAGCAGCGCTTACGGTGCCGTTGATCAGCCCCAGCATTTT | CASSAYGAVDQPQHF
NA | NA | TRBJ1-1 | TRBV7-2 | TGTGCCAGCAGCAAAAGGACTCACACGAACACTGAAGCTTTCTTT | CASSKRTHTNTEAFF
NA | NA | TRBJ1-1 | TRBV5-1 | TGCGCCAGCAGCCCGGCCCCGACAGTGAACACTGAAGCTTTCTTT | CASSPAPTVNTEAFF
TRBD2 | NA | TRBJ2-7 | TRBV12-3/TRBV12-4 | TGTGCCAGCAGACCTAGCGGGCCGGGGGAGCAGTACTTC | CASRPSGPGEQYF